Here is one T cell receptor (beta chain) with its context. Its antigen remains unknown. Germline V gene data show CDR1 as SGHAT and CDR2 as FQNNGV. CDR3 length: 13 amino acids. Trimming pared 5 bases from V and 5 bases from J, leaving 12 bases between. Ophthalmopathy patients showed a Clinical Activity Score of at least 3, NOSPECS grade of at least 4 and duration under 3 months. Clinical symptoms, serum thyroxine and TRAb, thyroid ultrasound and orbital computed tomography were used for the diagnoses. PBMCs were derived from about 10 ml fresh peripheral blood. The source of the sample is a study of T cells in Graves' hyperthyroidism and ophthalmopathy. The investigators amplified TCR beta CDR3 regions from RNA transcripts. First-round RT-PCR targeting the TCR CDR3 was performed with the HTBI primer set. One entry per CDR3 protein results from TCRdb running MiXCR on the multiplex PCR reads. The table includes hundreds of thousands of distinct CDR3 sequences, around 16% detected once.

Study-wide results and limits: Onset of ophthalmopathy came a median roughly 6 months after the model predicted it.

The chain recombines TRBV11-2 with TRBJ2-5; D possibly corresponds to TRBD2 (5 bases). The clonotype comes from a woman aged 40 to 50 with Graves' ophthalmopathy. Sequenced input: blood. CDR3 nucleotides: TGTGCCAGCAGCAAAGGACGGACTGAGACCCAGTACTTC. Residues: CASSKGRTETQYF.